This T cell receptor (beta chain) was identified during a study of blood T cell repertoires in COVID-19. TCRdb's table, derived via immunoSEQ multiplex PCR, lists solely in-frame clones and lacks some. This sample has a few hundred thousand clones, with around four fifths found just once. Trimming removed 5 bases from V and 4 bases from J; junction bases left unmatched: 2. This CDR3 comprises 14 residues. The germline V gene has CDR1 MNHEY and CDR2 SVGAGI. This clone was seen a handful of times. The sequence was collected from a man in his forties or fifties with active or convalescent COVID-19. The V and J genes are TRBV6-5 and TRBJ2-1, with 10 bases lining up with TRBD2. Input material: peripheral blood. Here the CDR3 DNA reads TGTGCCAGCAGTAGGACTAGCGGATACAATGAGCAGTTCTTC. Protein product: CASSRTSGYNEQFF.